Below, 15 T cell receptor beta chains from the same sample are listed, as sequenced in a study of identifying expanded T cells in peripheral blood. Sequencing was performed with immunoSEQ multiplex PCR; in TCRdb, only in-frame clones are kept and a portion is missing. The data show 58,000 or so clones, with approximately 80% seen just once and approximately 20% held by the top ten. Sequenced input: blood. Receptors were obtained from a person aged 18 to 75 in good health.

This rearrangement joins TRBV11-1 to TRBJ2-3, with 7 bases that match TRBD1. Germline V CDR1 and CDR2: SGHAT, FQDESV (reference sequence). This CDR3 has 14 amino acids. Unmatched junction bases numbered 5, after V lost 3 bases and J lost 5 bases. CDR3 bases: TGTGCCAGCAGCTTTTATACAGGGGTAGATACGCAGTATTTT. The encoded protein is CASSFYTGVDTQYF.

The V call is TRBV9, the J call TRBJ2-1, with D possibly matching TRBD1 (5 bases). CDR1 SGDLS and CDR2 YYNGEE come from the germline V gene. V was trimmed by 0 bases and J by 4 bases, leaving 17 bases between them. The CDR3 loop spans 17 amino acids. CDR3 sequence: CASSVAQTVRQYNEQFF. For the CDR3, the DNA is TGTGCCAGCAGCGTAGCTCAGACTGTGAGACAGTACAATGAGCAGTTCTTC. Supplemented by reference TRBV9 and TRBJ2-1, the full variable domain reads DSGVTQTPKHLITATGQRVTLRCSPRSGDLSVYWYQQSLDQGLQFLIQYYNGEERAKGNILERFSAQQFPDLHSELNLSSLELGDSALYFCASSVAQTVRQYNEQFFGPGTRLTVL.

J is TRBJ2-3 and V is TRBV5-4, with D uncertain. Trimming cost V 5 bases and J 6 bases, with 10 bases left between them. Germline CDR1 is SGHNT and CDR2 is YYREEE (reference sequence). The CDR3 totals 12 residues. The CDR3: CASSPGWDTQYF. The CDR3 nucleotides read TGTGCCAGCAGTCCCGGTTGGGATACGCAGTATTTT. Full variable domain (rest looked up from reference TRBV5-4 and TRBJ2-3): ETGVTQSPTHLIKTRGQQVTLRCSSQSGHNTVSWYQQALGQGPQFIFQYYREEENGRGNFPPRFSGLQFPNYSSELNVNALELDDSALYLCASSPGWDTQYFGPGTRLTVL.

This clone appeared a single time. The chain has TRBV5-4 and TRBJ1-2; 11 positions match TRBD1. This CDR3 is 15 amino acids long. The V gene's germline CDR1 is SGHNT and CDR2 YYREEE (reference sequence). Trimming at V came to 9 bases and at J to 2 bases, leaving 9 bases not matched to a gene. The CDR3 sequence: CATNLDRGPNYGYTF. DNA for the CDR3: TGTGCCACCAATTTGGACAGGGGGCCCAACTATGGCTACACCTTC.

This rearrangement joins TRBV18 to TRBJ2-3; 7 bases line up with TRBD1. The CDR3 extends over 15 amino acids. After removal of 2 bases from V and 3 bases from J, the junction contained 5 bases not matched to a gene. Germline V gives CDR1 KGHSH, CDR2 LQKENI. The CDR3 spells CASSPEGARTDTQYF. CDR3 DNA sequence: TGTGCCAGCTCACCAGAGGGGGCGAGGACAGATACGCAGTATTTT.

This clone has just a few counts. The V and J genes are TRBV14 and TRBJ2-1, with 8 positions matching TRBD2. Germline CDR1 and CDR2: SGHDN and FVKESK. Trimming at V came to 0 bases and at J to 9 bases, leaving 10 bases not matched to a gene. This CDR3 region has 16 residues. CDR3 sequence reads: CASSQEPAGVSSEQFF. CDR3 sequence (DNA): TGTGCCAGCAGCCAAGAACCAGCGGGAGTCTCTAGTGAGCAGTTCTTC.

The chain couples TRBV7-8 to TRBJ1-5; 11 bases are shared with TRBD1. This CDR3 is built from 16 residues. The germline CDR1 and CDR2 sequences are SGHVS and FQNEAQ. V dropped 5 bases and J dropped 0; count of bases not matched to a gene: 3. The CDR3 DNA reads as TGTGCCAGCAGCCAGGACAGGGGGCTTAGCAATCAGCCCCAGCATTTT. This gives the protein CASSQDRGLSNQPQHF.

The chain couples TRBV6-5 to TRBJ1-1; maybe TRBD1 (5 bases). The V and J ends lost 6 bases and 4 bases respectively, with 18 bases between them. Germline CDR1 MNHEY, CDR2 SVGAGI. The CDR3 runs to 15 residues. CDR3 amino acids: CASRFSRGEGTEAFF. CDR3 coding DNA: TGTGCCAGCAGATTTAGTCGAGGGGAGGGCACTGAAGCTTTCTTT.

The chain uses TRBV14 and TRBJ2-7, with D possibly being TRBD2 (6 bases). Per the germline V gene, CDR1 is SGHDN and CDR2 is FVKESK. Trimming shortened V by 3 bases and J by 7 bases, and 13 bases separated the two germline ends. The CDR3 spans 13 residues. DNA for the CDR3: TGTGCCAGCAGCCAGACCTTGGGGGGAGAGCAGTACTTC. Protein sequence: CASSQTLGGEQYF.

CDR3: CASSEGAQETQYF. CDR3 nucleotide sequence: TGTGCCAGCAGTGAGGGTGCCCAAGAGACCCAGTACTTC. The rearrangement links TRBV2 to TRBJ2-5; D not resolved. V was shortened by 3 bases and J by 1 base, with 6 bases between the two germline ends. The CDR3 consists of 13 residues. Germline CDR1 is SNHLY and CDR2 is FYNNEI.

This clone was observed a single time. The chain is built from TRBV9 and TRBJ2-1; the D gene is possibly TRBD1 (6 bases). This CDR3 spans 15 amino acids. V was shortened by 0 bases and J by 0 bases, with 7 bases between the two germline ends. Per germline, CDR1 SGDLS and CDR2 YYNGEE. The CDR3 spells CASSVGQDSYNEQFF. The CDR3 DNA follows: TGTGCCAGCAGCGTAGGACAGGACTCCTACAATGAGCAGTTCTTC.

Only a few counts were recorded for this clone. The chain combines TRBV10-3 with TRBJ1-2, with TRBD1 matching 7 bases. Germline values: CDR1 ENHRY, CDR2 SYGVKD. V gave up 0 bases and J gave up 4 bases; unmatched junction bases: 5. CDR3 length: 15 amino acids. CDR3 in DNA: TGTGCCATCAGTGAGTCGGGGACAGCACGCTATGGCTACACCTTC. This codes for CAISESGTARYGYTF.

The chain links TRBV5-5 to TRBJ2-2; D is unresolved. Germline values: CDR1 SGHKS, CDR2 YYEKEE (reference sequence). Trimming left V 0 bases short and J 4 bases short, with 4 bases between. This CDR3 spans 13 amino acids. The CDR3 DNA sequence: TGTGCCAGCAGCTTGGGGTCCACCGGGGAGCTGTTTTTT. The encoded protein is CASSLGSTGELFF.

The chain joins TRBV29-1 to TRBJ1-1; D not certain. Germline CDR1 and CDR2: SQVTM and ANQGSEA. The CDR3 sequence is 15 residues long. Deletions cut 7 bases from V and 0 bases from J, with 18 bases between. In nucleotides, the CDR3 is TGCAGCGGGTGGGGATTAAGGCCGATGAACACTGAAGCTTTCTTT. Translation gives CSGWGLRPMNTEAFF.

The chain links TRBV10-3 to TRBJ2-5; no clear D gene. TRBJ2-7 matches the DNA end more closely, so the J call is doubtful. The CDR3 covers 13 residues. Germline lookup yields CDR1 ENHRY and CDR2 SYGVKD. Here the CDR3 DNA reads TGTGCCATCAGTTCGTCAAGGGCGGACGAGCAGTACTTC. Translation gives CAISSSRADEQYF.